Below, 2 T cell receptor beta chains from the same sample are listed, as sequenced in a study of control samples from healthy donors and cancer patients. Clones were sequenced by immunoSEQ multiplex PCR, and TCRdb holds only the in-frame ones, with some missing. The sample has about 110,000 clones, approximately 84% seen once; the top ten hold 6% to 8%. Sequenced sample: blood. Receptor source: a man aged 18 to 30 in good health.

CDR3 sequence reads: CASSLLDEAFF. The DNA for the CDR3 is TGTGCCAGCAGCTTACTCGATGAAGCTTTCTTT. The rearrangement uses TRBV7-8 and TRBJ1-1; no definite D call. V lost 2 bases, J lost 7 bases, and 5 bases lay in between. Germline V lookup: CDR1 SGHVS, CDR2 FQNEAQ. The CDR3 extends over 11 amino acids.

This chain links TRBV5-4 with TRBJ2-7; 9 bases are a match to TRBD1. This CDR3 spans 13 amino acids. Germline V gene data show CDR1 as SGHNT and CDR2 as YYREEE (reference sequence). With V trimmed by 3 bases and J by 2 bases, 0 bases remained unmatched. CDR3 nucleotides: TGTGCCAGCAGCTGGGACAGGGCCTACGAGCAGTACTTC. Its protein product is CASSWDRAYEQYF. The complete variable domain, with remaining parts taken from reference TRBV5-4 and TRBJ2-7, reads ETGVTQSPTHLIKTRGQQVTLRCSSQSGHNTVSWYQQALGQGPQFIFQYYREEENGRGNFPPRFSGLQFPNYSSELNVNALELDDSALYLCASSWDRAYEQYFGPGTRLTVT.